This T cell receptor beta chain was found in a study of T cells in narcolepsy (dated by TCRdb to 2017 to 2018). For the wider study: Healthy control donors were enrolled in the study alongside patients who had narcolepsy type 1 or type 2 (NT1, NT2). The study sought autoreactive T cells targeting hypocretin neuron self-antigens (hypocretin, TRIB2) in narcolepsy patients, using TCR Vbeta sequencing to track clonotypes in blood and CSF.

For TCR Vbeta sequencing, memory CD4+ T cells were sorted ex vivo from the peripheral blood of both healthy controls and narcolepsy patients. Receptors were amplified or captured by the immunoSEQ multiplex PCR assay. In its TCRdb copy, this immuneACCESS table keeps in-frame sequences only and misses some clones. Where compared with another copy, unresolved V genes explain less than half of these, and the others have no known cause. For this sample the table gives 30,000 or so clones, of which about four fifths were detected only once. 0.75% to 1% of the sample is held by the ten biggest clonotypes. For CDR1 and CDR2, the germline V gene lists SGHAT and FQNNGV. Reading from cysteine to phenylalanine, the CDR3 counts 11 amino acids. Left in the record is the CDR3 DNA by itself, 33 bases read in frame from the first base. Between the V and J ends, shortened by 4 bases and 6 bases respectively, the junction contains 5 bases.

Concerning this clone itself: Its antigen is currently not known. No much larger clone is present one base from it, and per-base qualities are unavailable.

What the study reported, not specific to this receptor: According to the report, autoreactive clonotypes were detected serially in the blood of the same patients and of different patients, but not in healthy controls. Certain blood memory CD4+ repertoires from patients and controls had no sequences that matched autoreactive T cell clones. Numbers of sequenced blood memory CD4+ clonotypes were comparable, averaging approximately 42,000 in patients and around 30,000 in controls. Plots that compared CSF and blood CD4+ T cell clonotypes from the same patient highlighted HCRT-specific and TRIB2-specific autoreactive clonotypes.

The origin of this receptor is a human donor with narcolepsy. What was sequenced was CD45RA- memory CD4+ T cells from PBMCs. In the paper's terms, the cell subset or site label means: memory T cells sorted ex vivo from peripheral blood. The sequence links TRBV11-2 to TRBJ2-3; the D segment cannot be called with confidence. The CDR3 region has the sequence CASSYGDTQYF. The DNA sequence is as follows: TGTGCCAGCAGCTATGGGGATACGCAGTATTTT.